The source of this T cell receptor (beta chain) is a study of T-cell reconstitution after alpha-beta-depleted transplantation in children. This clonotype has at least ten counts. Its antigen is as yet unknown. Unique molecular identifiers were incorporated when the TCRbeta library was constructed. TCRdb analysed the PCR reads with MiXCR anew, one entry per CDR3 protein. Seen here are under 300,000 distinct CDR3 sequences, 9.5% to 13% observed once, and the top ten hold roughly a quarter. The CDR3 runs to 15 residues. The germline CDR1 and CDR2 sequences are DFQATT and SNEGSKA (reference sequence). Trimming took 7 bases from V and 8 from J, leaving 21 bases between them. Findings and caveats of the study: There were some patients whose high TCRbeta diversity at day 60 came from surviving recipient T cells and thymic progenitors. T-cell counts and diversity were attributed mostly to newly produced T cells one year after transplant. Reports say that about two months after transplant, the alpha-beta T cells came out of several hundred graft clones that had expanded.

The sequence was collected from a male patient aged 2 to 10 who had a stem cell transplant for chronic granulomatous disease, so the T cells may come from the graft donor. The V gene is TRBV20-1, the J gene TRBJ1-6; D is undetermined. The sequencing used peripheral blood, collected 180 days after TCRalphabeta/CD19-depleted stem cell transplant. CDR3 residues: CSVNLPRARDSPLHF. The CDR3 DNA sequence: TGCAGTGTCAACCTACCCCGGGCGAGAGATTCACCCCTCCACTTT.